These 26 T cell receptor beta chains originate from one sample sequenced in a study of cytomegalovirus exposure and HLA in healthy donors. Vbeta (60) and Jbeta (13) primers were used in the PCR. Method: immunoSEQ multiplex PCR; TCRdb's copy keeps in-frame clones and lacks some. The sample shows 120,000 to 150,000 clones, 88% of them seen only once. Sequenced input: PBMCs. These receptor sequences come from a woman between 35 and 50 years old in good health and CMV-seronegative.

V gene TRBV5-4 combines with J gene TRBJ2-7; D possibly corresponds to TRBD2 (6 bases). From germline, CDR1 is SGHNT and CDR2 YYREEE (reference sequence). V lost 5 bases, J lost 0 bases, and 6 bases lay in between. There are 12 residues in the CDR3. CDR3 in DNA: TGTGCCAGCAGGCGGGACTCCTACGAGCAGTACTTC. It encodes CASRRDSYEQYF.

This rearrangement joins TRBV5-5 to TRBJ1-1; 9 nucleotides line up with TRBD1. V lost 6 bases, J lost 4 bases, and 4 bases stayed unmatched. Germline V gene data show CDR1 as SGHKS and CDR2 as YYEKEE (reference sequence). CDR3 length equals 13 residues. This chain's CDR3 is CASMGTGFTEAFF. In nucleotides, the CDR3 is TGTGCCAGCATGGGGACAGGGTTCACTGAAGCTTTCTTT.

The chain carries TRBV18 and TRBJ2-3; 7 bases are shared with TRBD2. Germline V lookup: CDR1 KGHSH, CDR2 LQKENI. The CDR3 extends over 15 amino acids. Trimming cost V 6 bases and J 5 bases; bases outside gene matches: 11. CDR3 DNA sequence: TGTGCCAGCTCCCACACTAGCGCGATCCAAGATACGCAGTATTTT. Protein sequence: CASSHTSAIQDTQYF.

CDR3 nucleotides: TGTGCCAGCAGCCCCGAAGGCGGGGGCTCGCTTAATGAAAAACTGTTTTTT. Protein product: CASSPEGGGSLNEKLFF. V and J are TRBV5-8 and TRBJ1-4, with D maybe TRBD1 (6 bases). Trimming removed 4 bases at V and 4 bases at J, with 20 bases between. CDR1 and CDR2 from the germline V gene are SGHTS and YDEGEE. The CDR3 contains 17 residues.

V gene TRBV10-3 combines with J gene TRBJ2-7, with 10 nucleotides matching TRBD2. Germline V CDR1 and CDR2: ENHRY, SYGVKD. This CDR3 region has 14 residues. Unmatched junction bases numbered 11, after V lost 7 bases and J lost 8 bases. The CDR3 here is CAITSGTSVFKQYF. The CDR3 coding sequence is TGTGCCATCACTTCCGGGACTAGCGTCTTCAAGCAGTACTTC.

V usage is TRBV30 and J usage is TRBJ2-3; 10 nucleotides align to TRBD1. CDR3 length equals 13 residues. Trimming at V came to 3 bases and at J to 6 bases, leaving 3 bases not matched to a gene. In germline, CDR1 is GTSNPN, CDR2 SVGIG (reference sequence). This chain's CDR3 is CAWRGTGEDTQYF. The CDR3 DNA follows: TGTGCCTGGAGGGGGACAGGGGAGGATACGCAGTATTTT. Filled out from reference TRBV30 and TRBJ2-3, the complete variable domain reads SQTIHQWPATLVQPVGSPLSLECTVEGTSNPNLYWYRQAAGRGLQLLFYSVGIGQISSEVPQNLSASRPQDRQFILSSKKLLLSDSGFYLCAWRGTGEDTQYFGPGTRLTVL.

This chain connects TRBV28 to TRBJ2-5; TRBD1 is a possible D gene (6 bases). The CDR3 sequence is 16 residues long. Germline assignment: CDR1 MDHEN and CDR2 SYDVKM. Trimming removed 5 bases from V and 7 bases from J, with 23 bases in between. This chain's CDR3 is CASSPSNPTGIGTQYF. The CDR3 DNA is TGTGCCAGCAGTCCCTCGAACCCCACAGGGATTGGGACCCAGTACTTC.

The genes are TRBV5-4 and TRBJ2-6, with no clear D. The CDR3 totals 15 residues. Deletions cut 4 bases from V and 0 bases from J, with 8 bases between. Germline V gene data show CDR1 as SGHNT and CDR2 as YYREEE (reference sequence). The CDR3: CASSPQYSGANVLTF. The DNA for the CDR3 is TGTGCCAGCAGCCCACAGTACTCTGGGGCCAACGTCCTGACTTTC.

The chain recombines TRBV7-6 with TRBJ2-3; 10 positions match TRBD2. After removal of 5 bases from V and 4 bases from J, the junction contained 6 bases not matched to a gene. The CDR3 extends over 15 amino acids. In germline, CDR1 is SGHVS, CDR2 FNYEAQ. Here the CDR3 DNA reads TGTGCCAGCAGCCCAATAGCGGGAGGCCCAGATACGCAGTATTTT. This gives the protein CASSPIAGGPDTQYF.

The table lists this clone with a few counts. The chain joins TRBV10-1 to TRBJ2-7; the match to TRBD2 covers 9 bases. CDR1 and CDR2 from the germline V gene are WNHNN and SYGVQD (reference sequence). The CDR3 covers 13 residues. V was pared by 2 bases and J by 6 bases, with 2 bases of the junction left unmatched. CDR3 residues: CASSEGGRVEQYF. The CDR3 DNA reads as TGCGCCAGCAGTGAGGGCGGGAGGGTCGAGCAGTACTTC.

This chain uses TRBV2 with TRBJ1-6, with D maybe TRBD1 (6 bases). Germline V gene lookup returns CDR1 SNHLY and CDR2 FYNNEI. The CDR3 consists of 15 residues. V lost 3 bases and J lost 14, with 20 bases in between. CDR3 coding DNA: TGTGCCAGCAGTGATTTGGGGGGGCCCGGTTCGGCCCTCCACTTT. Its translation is CASSDLGGPGSALHF.

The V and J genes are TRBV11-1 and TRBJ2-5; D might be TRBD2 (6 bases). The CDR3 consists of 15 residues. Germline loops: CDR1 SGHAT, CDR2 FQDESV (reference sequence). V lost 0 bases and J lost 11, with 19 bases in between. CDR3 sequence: CASSLAPGGDREQYF. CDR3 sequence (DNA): TGTGCCAGCAGCTTAGCCCCCGGCGGAGACCGGGAGCAGTACTTC.

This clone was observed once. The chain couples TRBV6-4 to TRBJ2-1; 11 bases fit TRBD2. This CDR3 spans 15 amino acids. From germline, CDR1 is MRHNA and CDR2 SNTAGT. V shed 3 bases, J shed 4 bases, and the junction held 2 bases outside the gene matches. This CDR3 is CASSETSGAYNEQFF. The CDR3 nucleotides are TGTGCCAGCAGTGAGACTAGCGGGGCTTACAATGAGCAGTTCTTC.

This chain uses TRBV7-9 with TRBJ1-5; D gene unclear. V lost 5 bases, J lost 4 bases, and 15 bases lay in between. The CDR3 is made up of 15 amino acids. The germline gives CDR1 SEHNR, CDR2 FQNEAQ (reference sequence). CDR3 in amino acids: CASSPSGYLNQPQHF. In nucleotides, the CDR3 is TGTGCCAGCAGCCCCAGCGGTTACCTTAATCAGCCCCAGCATTTT.

In DNA form, the CDR3 reads TGTGCCAGCAGCCCCTGGGGGCAGGACAATGAGCAGTTCTTC. Translated: CASSPWGQDNEQFF. V is TRBV6-5 and J is TRBJ2-1; a possible D gene is TRBD1 (6 bases). V lost 6 bases, J lost 5 bases, and 14 bases lay in between. Looked up from germline, CDR1 is MNHEY and CDR2 is SVGAGI. The CDR3 length is 14 residues.

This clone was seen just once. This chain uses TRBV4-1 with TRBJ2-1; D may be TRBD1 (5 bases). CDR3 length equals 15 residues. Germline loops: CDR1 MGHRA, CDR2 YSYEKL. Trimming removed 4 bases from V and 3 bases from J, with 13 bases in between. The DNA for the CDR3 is TGCGCCAGCAGCCCTCCGGGCACAGGCTACAATGAGCAGTTCTTC. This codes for CASSPPGTGYNEQFF.

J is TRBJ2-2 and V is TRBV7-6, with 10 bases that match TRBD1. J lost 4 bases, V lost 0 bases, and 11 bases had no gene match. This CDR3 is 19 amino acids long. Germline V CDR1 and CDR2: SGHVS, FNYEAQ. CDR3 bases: TGTGCCAGCAGCTTAGCCTACCGGGACAGGGGTGGGCGCACCGGGGAGCTGTTTTTT. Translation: CASSLAYRDRGGRTGELFF.

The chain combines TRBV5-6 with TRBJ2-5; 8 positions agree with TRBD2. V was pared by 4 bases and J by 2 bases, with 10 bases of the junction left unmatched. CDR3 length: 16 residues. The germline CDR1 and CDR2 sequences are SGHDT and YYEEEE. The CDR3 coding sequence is TGTGCCAGCAGCCCAGAGGCGGGGACTAGACAAGAGACCCAGTACTTC. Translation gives CASSPEAGTRQETQYF.

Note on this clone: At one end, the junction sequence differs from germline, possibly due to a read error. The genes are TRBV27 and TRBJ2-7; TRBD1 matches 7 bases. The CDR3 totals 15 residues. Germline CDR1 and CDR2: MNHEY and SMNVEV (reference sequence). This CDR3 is CASSSPGQNSYEQCF. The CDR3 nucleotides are TGTGCCAGCAGTTCTCCGGGACAGAACTCCTACGAGCAGTGCTTC.

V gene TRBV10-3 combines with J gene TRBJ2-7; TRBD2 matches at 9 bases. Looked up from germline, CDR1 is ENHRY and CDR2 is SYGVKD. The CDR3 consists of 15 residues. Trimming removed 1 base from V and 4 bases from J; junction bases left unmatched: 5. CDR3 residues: CAISEFNSGGYEQYF. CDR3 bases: TGTGCCATCAGTGAGTTTAATAGCGGGGGTTACGAGCAGTACTTC.

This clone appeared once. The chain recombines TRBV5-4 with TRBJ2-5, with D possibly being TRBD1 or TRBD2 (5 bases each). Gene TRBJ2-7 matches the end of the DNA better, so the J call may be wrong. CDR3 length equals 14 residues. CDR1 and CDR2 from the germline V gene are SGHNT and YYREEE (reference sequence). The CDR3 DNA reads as TGTGCCAGCAGCCCAGACTGGGGTGGGGGCGAGCAGTACTTC. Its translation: CASSPDWGGGEQYF.

The CDR3, as DNA: TGTGCCAGCAGCTCCTCACACCTGACAGGGTACTCTGGGGCCAACGTCCTGACTTTC. Residues: CASSSSHLTGYSGANVLTF. The chain employs TRBV7-9 and TRBJ2-6, with 7 bases that match TRBD1. This CDR3 is built from 19 residues. Germline trimming cut 4 bases from V and 0 bases from J; bases unmatched to any gene: 12. Germline CDR1 SEHNR, CDR2 FQNEAQ (reference sequence).

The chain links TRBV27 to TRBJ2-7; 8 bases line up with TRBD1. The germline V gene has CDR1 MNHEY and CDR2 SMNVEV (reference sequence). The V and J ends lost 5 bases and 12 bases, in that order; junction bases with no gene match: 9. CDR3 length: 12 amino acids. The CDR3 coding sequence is TGTGCCAGCAGTCCCAGGACAGGGTGGCTGTACTTC. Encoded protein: CASSPRTGWLYF.

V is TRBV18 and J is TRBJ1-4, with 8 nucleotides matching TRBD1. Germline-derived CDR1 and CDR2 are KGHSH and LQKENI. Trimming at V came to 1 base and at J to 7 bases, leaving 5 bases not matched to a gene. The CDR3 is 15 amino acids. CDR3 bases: TGTGCCAGCTCACCACGGAGTACAGGGGGTGAAAAACTGTTTTTT. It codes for CASSPRSTGGEKLFF.

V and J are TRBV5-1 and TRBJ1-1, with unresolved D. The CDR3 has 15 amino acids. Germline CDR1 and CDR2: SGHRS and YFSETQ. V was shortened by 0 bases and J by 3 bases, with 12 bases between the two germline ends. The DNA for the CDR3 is TGCGCCAGCAGCTTGGCGGCAGGCCCCTACACTGAAGCTTTCTTT. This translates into CASSLAAGPYTEAFF.

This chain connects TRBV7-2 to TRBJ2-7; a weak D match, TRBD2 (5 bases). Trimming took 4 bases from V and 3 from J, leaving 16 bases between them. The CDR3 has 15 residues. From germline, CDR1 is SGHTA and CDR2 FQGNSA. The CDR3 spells CASSSLWTSVYEQYF. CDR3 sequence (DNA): TGTGCCAGCAGCTCCCTTTGGACTTCTGTCTACGAGCAGTACTTC.